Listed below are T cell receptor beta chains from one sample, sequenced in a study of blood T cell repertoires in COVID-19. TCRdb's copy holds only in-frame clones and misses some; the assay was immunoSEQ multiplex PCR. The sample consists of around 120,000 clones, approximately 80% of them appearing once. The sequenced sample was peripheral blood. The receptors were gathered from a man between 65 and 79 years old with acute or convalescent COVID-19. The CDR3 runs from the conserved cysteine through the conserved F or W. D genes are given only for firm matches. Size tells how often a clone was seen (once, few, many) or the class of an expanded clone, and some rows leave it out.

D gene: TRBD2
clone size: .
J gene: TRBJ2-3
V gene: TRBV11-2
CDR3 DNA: TGTGCCAGCAGCTTAGAACGGTCGCTAGCGGGGGGGCCTCAAGATACGCAGTATTTT
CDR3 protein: CASSLERSLAGGPQDTQYF

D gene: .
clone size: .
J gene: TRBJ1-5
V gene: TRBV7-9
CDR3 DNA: TGTGCCAGCAGCCCCGGGGGACTAGTTAGCAATCAGCCCCAGCATTTT
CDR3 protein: CASSPGGLVSNQPQHF

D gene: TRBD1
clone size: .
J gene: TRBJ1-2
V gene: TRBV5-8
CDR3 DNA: TGTGCCAGCAGCTTCAAAGAGTCGGACAGGGGAGGTTATGGCTACACCTTC
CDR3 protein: CASSFKESDRGGYGYTF

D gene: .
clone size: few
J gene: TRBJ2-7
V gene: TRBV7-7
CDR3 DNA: TGTGCTAGCAGCTTAGAGCCCGGGGGCTCCTACGAGCAGTACTTC
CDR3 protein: CASSLEPGGSYEQYF

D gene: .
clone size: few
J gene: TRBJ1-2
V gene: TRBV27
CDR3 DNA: TGTGCCAGCAGATCCTACGGGACTGAATACGGCTACACCTTC
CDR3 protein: CASRSYGTEYGYTF

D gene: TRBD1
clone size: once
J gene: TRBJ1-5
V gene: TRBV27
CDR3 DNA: TGTGCCAGCAGTTTAGGGACAGGGACTAGCAATCAGCCCCAGCATTTT
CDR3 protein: CASSLGTGTSNQPQHF

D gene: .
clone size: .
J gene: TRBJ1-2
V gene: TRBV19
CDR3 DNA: TGTGCCAGTAAACGGGACATATATAACTATGGCTACACCTTC
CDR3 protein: CASKRDIYNYGYTF

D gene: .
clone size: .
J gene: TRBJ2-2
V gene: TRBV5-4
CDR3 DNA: TGTGCCAGCAGCTTGGGTCAGGTGCGCACCGGGGAGCTGTTTTTT
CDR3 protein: CASSLGQVRTGELFF

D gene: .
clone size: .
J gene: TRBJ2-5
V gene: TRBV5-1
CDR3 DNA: TGCGCCAGCGGGTTATCGGGACAAAACCAAGAGACCCAGTACTTC
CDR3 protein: CASGLSGQNQETQYF

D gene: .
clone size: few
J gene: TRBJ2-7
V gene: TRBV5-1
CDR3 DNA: TGCGCCAGCAGGGACAGCTCCTACGAGCAGTACTTC
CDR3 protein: CASRDSSYEQYF

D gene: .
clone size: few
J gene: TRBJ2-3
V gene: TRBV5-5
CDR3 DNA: TGTGCCAGCAGCTTGTCGGGGCGGGGAGCAGATACGCAGTATTTT
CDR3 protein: CASSLSGRGADTQYF

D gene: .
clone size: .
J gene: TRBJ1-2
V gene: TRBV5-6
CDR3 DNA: TGTGCCAGCAGCACCAGGACAGACGGCGACCTCTATGGCTACACCTTC
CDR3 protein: CASSTRTDGDLYGYTF

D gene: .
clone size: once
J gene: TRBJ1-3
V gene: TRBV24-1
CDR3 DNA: TGTGCCACCAGTGCGGGAAACACCATATATTTT
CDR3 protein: CATSAGNTIYF

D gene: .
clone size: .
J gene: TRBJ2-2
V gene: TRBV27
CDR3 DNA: TGTGCCAGCAGTTTCCAAAACACCGGGGAGCTGTTTTTT
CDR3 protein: CASSFQNTGELFF

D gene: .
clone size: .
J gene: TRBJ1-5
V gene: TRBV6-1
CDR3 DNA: TGTGCCAGCAGCCGCGGGGGGGAAGGAAAGCCCCAGCATTTT
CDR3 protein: CASSRGGEGKPQHF

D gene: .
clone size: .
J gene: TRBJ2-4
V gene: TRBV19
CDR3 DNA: TGTGCCAGTAGTATGGGAAGGGGTGGGGCCAAAAACATTCAGTACTTC
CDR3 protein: CASSMGRGGAKNIQYF

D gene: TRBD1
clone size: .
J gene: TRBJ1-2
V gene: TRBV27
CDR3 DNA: TGTGCCAGCAGTTCTAGGACAGGGCGGGATGGCTACACCTTC
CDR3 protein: CASSSRTGRDGYTF

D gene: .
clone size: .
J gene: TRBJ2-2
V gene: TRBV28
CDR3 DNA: TGTGCCAGCATCCCGGGGGGCAGCAAGAACACCGGGGAGCTGTTTTTT
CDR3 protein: CASIPGGSKNTGELFF

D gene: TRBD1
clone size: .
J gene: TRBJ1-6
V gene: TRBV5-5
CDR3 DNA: TGTGCCAGCAGCTTGCAGACGTGGACAGGGGTGGGATCACCCCTCCACTTT
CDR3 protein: CASSLQTWTGVGSPLHF

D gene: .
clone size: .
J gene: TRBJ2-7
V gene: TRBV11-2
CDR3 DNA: TGTGCCAGCAGCTCCAACCGGGGTAGCCTCTACGAGCAGTACTTC
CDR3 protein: CASSSNRGSLYEQYF

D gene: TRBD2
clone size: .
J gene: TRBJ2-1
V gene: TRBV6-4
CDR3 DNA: TGTGCCAGCAGGCAATCTAGCGGGGCCTTTGGGGAGCAGTTCTTC
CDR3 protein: CASRQSSGAFGEQFF

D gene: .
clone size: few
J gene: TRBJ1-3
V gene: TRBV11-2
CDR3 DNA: TGTGCCAGCAGCTTAAATGTGGCGGCAAACACCATATATTTT
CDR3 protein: CASSLNVAANTIYF

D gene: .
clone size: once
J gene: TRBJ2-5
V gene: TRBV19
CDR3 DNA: TGTGCCAGTAGCCTTTGGGCGAGTAAACAAGAGACCCAGTACTTC
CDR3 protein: CASSLWASKQETQYF

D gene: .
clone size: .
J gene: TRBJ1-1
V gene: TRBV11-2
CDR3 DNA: TGTGCCAGCAGCTCCGTAGGAGGGTCCACTGAAGCTTTCTTT
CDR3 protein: CASSSVGGSTEAFF

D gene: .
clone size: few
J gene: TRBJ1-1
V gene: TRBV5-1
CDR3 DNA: TGCGCCAGCAGCTTGGCCGGCAGGGGGAACACTGAAGCTTTCTTT
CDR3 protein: CASSLAGRGNTEAFF

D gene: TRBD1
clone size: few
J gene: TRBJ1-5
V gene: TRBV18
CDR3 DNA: TGTGCCAGCTCCCGACAGGGGAATCAGCCCCAGCATTTT
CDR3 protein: CASSRQGNQPQHF

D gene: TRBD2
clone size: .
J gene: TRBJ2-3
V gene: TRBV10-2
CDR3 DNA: TGCGCCAGCAGTGGACCTAGCGGGGGGCCTCGCACAGATACGCAGTATTTT
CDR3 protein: CASSGPSGGPRTDTQYF

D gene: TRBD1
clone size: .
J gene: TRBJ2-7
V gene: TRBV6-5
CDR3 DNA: TGTGCCAGCAGTATTTCCCTGACAGGGCCGGAGTACTTC
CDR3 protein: CASSISLTGPEYF

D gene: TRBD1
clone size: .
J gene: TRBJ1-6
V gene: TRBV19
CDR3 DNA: TGTGCCAGTAGTATAAGGGGGCCAGGGAAGAATTCACCCCTCCACTTT
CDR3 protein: CASSIRGPGKNSPLHF

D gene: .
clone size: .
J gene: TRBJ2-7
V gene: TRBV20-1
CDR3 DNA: TGCAGTGCTAGTCTCGGCGGGAACCTCCCCGAGCAGTACTTC
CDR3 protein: CSASLGGNLPEQYF

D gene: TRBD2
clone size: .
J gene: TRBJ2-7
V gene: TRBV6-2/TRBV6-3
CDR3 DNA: TGTGCCAGCAGTTACTCCGCGGGGGTCGACGAGCAGTACTTC
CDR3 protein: CASSYSAGVDEQYF

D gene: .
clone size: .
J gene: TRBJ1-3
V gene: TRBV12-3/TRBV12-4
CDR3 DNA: TGTGCCAGCCAGACAGGAACTGGAAACACCATATATTTT
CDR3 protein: CASQTGTGNTIYF

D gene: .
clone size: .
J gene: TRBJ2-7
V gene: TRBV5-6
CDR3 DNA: TGTGCCAGCAGAGGAGGGGTTTCCAACGAGCAGTACTTC
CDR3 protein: CASRGGVSNEQYF

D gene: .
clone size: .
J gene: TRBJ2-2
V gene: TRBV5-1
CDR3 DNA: TGCGCCAGCAGCTTGGATAGGACAGCGAACACCGGGGAGCTGTTTTTT
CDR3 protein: CASSLDRTANTGELFF

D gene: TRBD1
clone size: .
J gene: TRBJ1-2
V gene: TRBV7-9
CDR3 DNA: TGTGCCAGCACCGAGACCGGACAGGGCTTGAACTATGGCTACACCTTC
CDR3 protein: CASTETGQGLNYGYTF

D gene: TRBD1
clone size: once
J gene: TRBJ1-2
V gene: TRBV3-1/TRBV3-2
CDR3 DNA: TGTGCCAGCAGCCGAAGGGACAGCTACTATGGCTACACCTTC
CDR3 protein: CASSRRDSYYGYTF

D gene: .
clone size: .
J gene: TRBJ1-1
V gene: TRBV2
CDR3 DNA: TGTGCCAGCAATCTTGAGACTGAAGCTTTCTTT
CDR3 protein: CASNLETEAFF

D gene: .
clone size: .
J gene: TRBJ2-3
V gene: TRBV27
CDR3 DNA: TGTGCCAGCAGCATGTGGGGGCTCGGCACAGATACGCAGTATTTT
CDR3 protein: CASSMWGLGTDTQYF

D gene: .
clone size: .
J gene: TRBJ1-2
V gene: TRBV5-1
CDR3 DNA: TGCGCCAGCAGCTTGACAGGGACCCTTTTCGGCTACACCTTC
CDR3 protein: CASSLTGTLFGYTF

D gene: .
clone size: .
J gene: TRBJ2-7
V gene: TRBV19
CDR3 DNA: TGTGCCAGTAGTACTCTCCAGGGATACGAGCAGTACTTC
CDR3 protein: CASSTLQGYEQYF

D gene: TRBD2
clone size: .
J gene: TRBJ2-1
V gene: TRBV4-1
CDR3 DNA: TGCGCCAGCAGCCAGGATTATAGCGGGGGTTCCTACAATGAGCAGTTCTTC
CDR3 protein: CASSQDYSGGSYNEQFF

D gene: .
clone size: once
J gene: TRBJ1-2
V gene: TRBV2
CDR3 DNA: TGTGCCAGCAAAGTTGAGGAGGGTGGCTATGGCTACACCTTC
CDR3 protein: CASKVEEGGYGYTF

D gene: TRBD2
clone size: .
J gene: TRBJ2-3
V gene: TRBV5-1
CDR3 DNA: TGCGCCAGCAGCTTGGGTCTAGCGGGGGTGAGCACAGATACGCAGTATTTT
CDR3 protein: CASSLGLAGVSTDTQYF

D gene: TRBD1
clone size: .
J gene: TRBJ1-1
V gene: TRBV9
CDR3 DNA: TGTGCCAGCAGCGTAGGACAGGGGGTCACTGAAGCTTTCTTT
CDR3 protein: CASSVGQGVTEAFF

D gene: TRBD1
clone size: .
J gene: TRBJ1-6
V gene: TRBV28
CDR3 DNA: TGTGCCAGCAGTCGGACAGGGAAGCCACCCCTCCACTTT
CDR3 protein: CASSRTGKPPLHF

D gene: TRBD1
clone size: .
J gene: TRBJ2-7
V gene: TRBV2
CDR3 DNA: TGTGCCAGCAGGGGGACAGTCAGGCGGCAGGAGCAGTACTTC
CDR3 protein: CASRGTVRRQEQYF

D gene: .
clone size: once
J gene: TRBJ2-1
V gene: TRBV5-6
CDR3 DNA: TGTGCCAGCAGCTTGAGAGCCGACAATGAGCAGTTCTTC
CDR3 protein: CASSLRADNEQFF

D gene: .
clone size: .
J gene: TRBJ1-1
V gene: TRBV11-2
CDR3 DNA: TGTGCCAGCAGCTCAACAGTCTTCGGCACTGAAGCTTTCTTT
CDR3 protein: CASSSTVFGTEAFF

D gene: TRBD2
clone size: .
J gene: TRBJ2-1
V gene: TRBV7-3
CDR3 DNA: TGTGCCAGCAGCCCGGGAGGGTTCAATGAGCAGTTCTTC
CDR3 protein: CASSPGGFNEQFF

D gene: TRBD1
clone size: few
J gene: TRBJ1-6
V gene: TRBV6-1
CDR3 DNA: TGTGCCAGCAGTGACCGGGACAGGACCACTAATTCACCCCTCCACTTT
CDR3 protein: CASSDRDRTTNSPLHF

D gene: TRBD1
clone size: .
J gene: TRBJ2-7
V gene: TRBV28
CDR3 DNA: TGTGCCAGCAGTTCCACTCGGCGACAGGGAGAGACGCCCTACGAGCAGTACTTC
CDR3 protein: CASSSTRRQGETPYEQYF

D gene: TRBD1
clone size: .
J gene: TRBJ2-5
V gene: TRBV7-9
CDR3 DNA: TGTGCCAGCAGCTTAGGGGGACAGGGAGAGACCCAGTACTTC
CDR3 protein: CASSLGGQGETQYF

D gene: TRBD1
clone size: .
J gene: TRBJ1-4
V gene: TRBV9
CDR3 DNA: TGTGCCAGCAGCGTAGGCTTGGGGACAGGGAGTAATGAAAAACTGTTTTTT
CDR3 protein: CASSVGLGTGSNEKLFF

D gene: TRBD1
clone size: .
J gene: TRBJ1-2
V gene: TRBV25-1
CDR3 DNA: TGTGCCAGCAGTTTCGAGGACAGGGGAGGCTACACCTTC
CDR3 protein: CASSFEDRGGYTF

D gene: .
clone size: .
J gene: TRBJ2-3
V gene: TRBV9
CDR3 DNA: TGTGCCAGCAGCGTAGCTGTGTGGGGAGCAGATACGCAGTATTTT
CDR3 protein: CASSVAVWGADTQYF

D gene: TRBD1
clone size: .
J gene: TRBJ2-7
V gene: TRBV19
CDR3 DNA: TGTGCCAGTAGTATCAATACCGGGACAGCCGGATACGAGCAGTACTTC
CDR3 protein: CASSINTGTAGYEQYF

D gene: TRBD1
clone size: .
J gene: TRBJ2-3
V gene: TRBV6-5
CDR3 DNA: TGTGCCAGCAGTTACTCGGGGACAGGGGCAGATACGCAGTATTTT
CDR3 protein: CASSYSGTGADTQYF

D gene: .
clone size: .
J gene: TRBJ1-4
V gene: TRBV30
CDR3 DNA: TGTGCCTGGAGTGCGCGGGAAAAACTGTTTTTT
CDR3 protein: CAWSAREKLFF

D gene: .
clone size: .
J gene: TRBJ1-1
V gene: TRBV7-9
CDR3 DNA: TGTGCCAGCAGCCGTATTGAAGCTTTCTTT
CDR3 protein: CASSRIEAFF

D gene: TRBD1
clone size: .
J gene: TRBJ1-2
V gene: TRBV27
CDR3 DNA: TGTGCCAGCAGTCTTACGACAGGGGGCACGGGGGGCTACACCTTC
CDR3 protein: CASSLTTGGTGGYTF